The present T cell receptor (beta chain) was sequenced within a study of blood T cell repertoires in COVID-19. In the study overall: T cells, B-cell-depleted T cells, or PBMCs supplied cDNA or gDNA.

Participant ages covered roughly 18 to 90 years across 24 US areas. Using immunoSEQ multiplex PCR, the repertoire was profiled, and TCRdb retains in-frame clones only, with some absent. The sample carries 200,000 or so clones, about 91% recorded once. The CDR3 runs 15 residues. The V gene lost 0 bases and the J gene lost 10 bases, with 15 bases spanning the gap. The V gene's germline CDR1 is MNHEY and CDR2 SVGEGT. The V and J genes are TRBV6-2 or TRBV6-3 and TRBJ1-4; no firm D call. The sequenced sample consisted of PBMCs or T cells enriched from blood (not recorded which). The origin of this receptor is a woman aged 40 to 50 with acute COVID-19. CDR3 nucleotides: TGTGCCAGCAGTTACTCGAACAGTTATTCTCGAAAACTGTTTTTT. It translates to CASSYSNSYSRKLFF.